This is a list of T cell receptor beta chains from one sample in a study of T cells in Graves' hyperthyroidism and ophthalmopathy. TCRdb reanalysed the multiplex PCR reads using MiXCR and keeps one entry per CDR3 protein. The data show 600,000 to 900,000 distinct CDR3 sequences, 16% seen once. Sequenced input: blood. The receptors here all came from a man aged 18 to 30 with Graves' hyperthyroidism. CDR3s include the opening cysteine and the closing phenylalanine or tryptophan. The order of the fields is D gene, V gene, clone size, J gene, CDR3 protein, CDR3 DNA. A D gene is named only where the DNA matches it firmly. Clone size appears in some rows only: once, few, many, or a class for an expanded clone.

d_call: TRBD1
v_call: TRBV5-1
clone_size: NA
j_call: TRBJ1-2
cdr3_aa: CASSSRGGRDRGSNYGYTF
cdr3_nt: TGCGCCAGCAGCTCCCGTGGGGGGAGAGACAGGGGCAGCAACTATGGCTACACCTTC

d_call: TRBD1
v_call: TRBV12-3/TRBV12-4
clone_size: NA
j_call: TRBJ2-7
cdr3_aa: CASSTTGGEGYEQYF
cdr3_nt: TGTGCCAGCAGCACCACAGGGGGCGAAGGATACGAGCAGTACTTC

d_call: NA
v_call: TRBV6-1
clone_size: many
j_call: TRBJ2-7
cdr3_aa: CASREVGNSYEQYF
cdr3_nt: TGTGCCAGCAGGGAGGTAGGGAACTCCTACGAGCAGTACTTC

d_call: TRBD2
v_call: TRBV27
clone_size: many
j_call: TRBJ2-3
cdr3_aa: CASGAGHTQYF
cdr3_nt: TGTGCCAGCGGAGCGGGACATACGCAGTATTTT

d_call: NA
v_call: TRBV2
clone_size: many
j_call: TRBJ2-1
cdr3_aa: CASSDLGTDKQFF
cdr3_nt: TGTGCCAGCAGTGACCTAGGGACGGATAAGCAGTTCTTC

d_call: NA
v_call: TRBV7-8
clone_size: NA
j_call: TRBJ2-5
cdr3_aa: CASSLAGSSETQYF
cdr3_nt: TGTGCCAGCAGCTTAGCTGGATCCAGTGAGACCCAGTACTTC

d_call: TRBD1
v_call: TRBV27
clone_size: few
j_call: TRBJ1-2
cdr3_aa: CASSPTDRAKYGYTF
cdr3_nt: TGTGCCAGCAGTCCGACGGACAGGGCAAAGTATGGCTACACCTTC

d_call: NA
v_call: TRBV28
clone_size: many
j_call: TRBJ2-2
cdr3_aa: CASRSGYRELFF
cdr3_nt: TGTGCCAGCAGATCAGGGTACCGGGAGCTGTTTTTT

d_call: NA
v_call: TRBV20-1
clone_size: NA
j_call: TRBJ2-3
cdr3_aa: CSARPTGTDTQYF
cdr3_nt: TGCAGTGCTAGACCAACGGGCACAGATACGCAGTATTTT

d_call: NA
v_call: TRBV7-2
clone_size: once
j_call: TRBJ1-2
cdr3_aa: CAESLTLGHGYTF
cdr3_nt: TGTGCCGAAAGCTTAACACTAGGGCATGGCTACACCTTC

d_call: TRBD2
v_call: TRBV15
clone_size: NA
j_call: TRBJ2-2
cdr3_aa: CATSRDLMAGANTGELFF
cdr3_nt: TGTGCCACCAGCAGAGATCTGATGGCGGGAGCGAACACCGGGGAGCTGTTTTTT

d_call: NA
v_call: TRBV2
clone_size: many
j_call: TRBJ2-1
cdr3_aa: CASSRRSANNEQFF
cdr3_nt: TGTGCCAGCAGTCGACGGAGCGCTAACAATGAGCAGTTCTTC

d_call: NA
v_call: TRBV28
clone_size: few
j_call: TRBJ1-1
cdr3_aa: CACSRTVKMNTEAFF
cdr3_nt: TGTGCCTGCAGTCGGACAGTTAAGATGAACACTGAAGCTTTCTTT

d_call: TRBD2
v_call: TRBV7-2
clone_size: NA
j_call: TRBJ2-3
cdr3_aa: CASSLTSGRPLWRTDTQYF
cdr3_nt: TGTGCCAGCAGCTTAACTAGCGGGAGGCCCCTCTGGCGGACAGATACGCAGTATTTT

d_call: NA
v_call: TRBV6-6
clone_size: few
j_call: TRBJ1-1
cdr3_aa: CASSYSREDTEAFF
cdr3_nt: TGTGCCAGCAGTTACTCAAGGGAGGACACTGAAGCTTTCTTT

d_call: TRBD1
v_call: TRBV5-1
clone_size: NA
j_call: TRBJ2-1
cdr3_aa: CASSGTGGNNEQFF
cdr3_nt: TGCGCCAGCTCCGGGACAGGGGGAAATAATGAGCAGTTCTTC

d_call: NA
v_call: TRBV5-1
clone_size: NA
j_call: TRBJ2-4
cdr3_aa: CASSLNLAKNIQYF
cdr3_nt: TGCGCCAGCAGCTTAAACCTAGCCAAAAACATTCAGTACTTC

d_call: NA
v_call: TRBV20-1
clone_size: many
j_call: TRBJ2-7
cdr3_aa: CSARDVSGIYEQYF
cdr3_nt: TGCAGTGCTAGAGATGTGTCAGGGATCTACGAGCAGTACTTC

d_call: TRBD2
v_call: TRBV20-1
clone_size: NA
j_call: TRBJ2-7
cdr3_aa: CSAERLAGAYEQYF
cdr3_nt: TGCAGTGCAGAGCGACTAGCGGGGGCCTACGAGCAGTACTTC

d_call: TRBD2
v_call: TRBV27
clone_size: NA
j_call: TRBJ2-1
cdr3_aa: CASSSSPKREGLGNEQFF
cdr3_nt: TGTGCCAGCAGTTCCTCCCCAAAGCGGGAGGGCCTAGGTAATGAGCAGTTCTTC

d_call: TRBD1
v_call: TRBV20-1
clone_size: few
j_call: TRBJ1-2
cdr3_aa: CSGDRTNYGYTF
cdr3_nt: TGCAGTGGGGACAGGACCAACTATGGCTACACCTTC

d_call: TRBD2
v_call: TRBV4-2
clone_size: few
j_call: TRBJ2-1
cdr3_aa: CASSQELAGDEQFF
cdr3_nt: TGTGCCAGCAGCCAAGAGCTAGCGGGAGACGAGCAGTTCTTC

d_call: NA
v_call: TRBV20-1
clone_size: many
j_call: TRBJ2-1
cdr3_aa: CSAMRPNSAYNEQFF
cdr3_nt: TGCAGTGCCATGCGCCCAAATTCAGCCTACAATGAGCAGTTCTTC

d_call: NA
v_call: TRBV27
clone_size: many
j_call: TRBJ2-7
cdr3_aa: CASSQMAGSVYEQYF
cdr3_nt: TGTGCCAGCAGCCAAATGGCCGGATCTGTTTACGAGCAGTACTTC

d_call: NA
v_call: TRBV11-2
clone_size: NA
j_call: TRBJ2-3
cdr3_aa: CASSPALYTDTQYF
cdr3_nt: TGTGCCAGCAGCCCAGCGCTATACACAGATACGCAGTATTTT

d_call: NA
v_call: TRBV4-1
clone_size: NA
j_call: TRBJ1-5
cdr3_aa: CASSQTDGLPQHF
cdr3_nt: TGCGCCAGCAGTCAAACCGATGGTTTGCCCCAGCATTTT

d_call: NA
v_call: TRBV20-1
clone_size: few
j_call: TRBJ2-7
cdr3_aa: CSARGWGSEQYF
cdr3_nt: TGCAGTGCTAGAGGTTGGGGCTCCGAGCAGTACTTC

d_call: TRBD2
v_call: TRBV5-5
clone_size: many
j_call: TRBJ2-1
cdr3_aa: CASSFRTSSYNEQFF
cdr3_nt: TGTGCCAGCAGCTTTAGGACTAGCTCCTACAATGAGCAGTTCTTC

d_call: NA
v_call: TRBV28
clone_size: many
j_call: TRBJ2-5
cdr3_aa: CASSSRVLGETQYF
cdr3_nt: TGTGCCAGCAGTTCTAGGGTCCTTGGGGAGACCCAGTACTTC

d_call: NA
v_call: TRBV28
clone_size: many
j_call: TRBJ2-7
cdr3_aa: CASSPNLQAYEQYF
cdr3_nt: TGTGCCAGCAGTCCAAACCTGCAAGCCTACGAGCAGTACTTC

d_call: TRBD1
v_call: TRBV18
clone_size: NA
j_call: TRBJ1-1
cdr3_aa: CASSPLGGTANTEAFF
cdr3_nt: TGTGCCAGCTCACCCCTCGGGGGGACAGCGAACACTGAAGCTTTCTTT

d_call: TRBD2
v_call: TRBV11-1
clone_size: NA
j_call: TRBJ2-1
cdr3_aa: CASSLSLNLQGTREWDEQFF
cdr3_nt: TGTGCCAGCAGCTTATCCTTGAATCTGCAGGGTACGCGGGAGTGGGATGAGCAGTTCTTC

d_call: NA
v_call: TRBV24-1
clone_size: NA
j_call: TRBJ2-2
cdr3_aa: CATGGKGSTTGELFF
cdr3_nt: TGTGCCACCGGGGGGAAGGGGAGTACAACCGGGGAGCTGTTTTTT

d_call: NA
v_call: TRBV30
clone_size: NA
j_call: TRBJ1-2
cdr3_aa: CAWSPGTGYGYTF
cdr3_nt: TGTGCCTGGAGCCCGGGGACCGGCTATGGCTACACCTTC

d_call: TRBD1
v_call: TRBV4-1
clone_size: NA
j_call: TRBJ2-2
cdr3_aa: CASSQDTGGTGELFF
cdr3_nt: TGCGCCAGCAGCCAAGATACAGGGGGTACCGGGGAGCTGTTTTTT

d_call: NA
v_call: TRBV18
clone_size: many
j_call: TRBJ2-3
cdr3_aa: CASSPPGSRLSDTQYF
cdr3_nt: TGTGCCAGCTCACCACCGGGATCCAGATTATCCGATACGCAGTATTTT

d_call: NA
v_call: TRBV6-2/TRBV6-3
clone_size: few
j_call: TRBJ2-7
cdr3_aa: CASSYLRVGSRYEQYF
cdr3_nt: TGTGCCAGCAGTTATTTACGGGTGGGATCCCGCTACGAGCAGTACTTC

d_call: TRBD2
v_call: TRBV27
clone_size: many
j_call: TRBJ2-1
cdr3_aa: CASSLSAGTSAYNEQFF
cdr3_nt: TGTGCCAGCAGTTTATCGGCCGGGACTAGCGCCTACAATGAGCAGTTCTTC

d_call: NA
v_call: TRBV20-1
clone_size: NA
j_call: TRBJ1-5
cdr3_aa: CSAARTGQSNQPQHF
cdr3_nt: TGCAGTGCTGCCCGGACCGGCCAGAGCAATCAGCCCCAGCATTTT

d_call: TRBD2
v_call: TRBV7-3
clone_size: NA
j_call: TRBJ2-3
cdr3_aa: CASRKTGTYSERDTDTQYF
cdr3_nt: TGTGCCAGCAGGAAGACTGGGACTTACTCTGAGCGGGACACAGATACGCAGTATTTT

d_call: TRBD2
v_call: TRBV6-2/TRBV6-3
clone_size: many
j_call: TRBJ2-7
cdr3_aa: CASSYSIRRETTEQYF
cdr3_nt: TGTGCCAGCAGTTACTCGATTCGGCGGGAGACCACCGAGCAGTACTTC